This TCR beta chain came from a study of cytomegalovirus exposure and HLA in healthy donors. At the level of the study: For the approximately 420 genotyped donors, about 79% fell within the Caucasian-associated ancestry cluster. Findings and caveats of the study: Reports showed the classifier diagnosing cytomegalovirus status with high specificity and sensitivity. Confirmation in vitro established that a few CMV-associated chains were specific for CMV antigens.

In the case of this clone: What it recognizes is unknown.

V was clipped by 4 bases and J by 3 bases, with 13 bases between them. Germline lookup yields CDR1 SNHLY and CDR2 FYNNEI. The CDR3 consists of 14 residues. PCR employed 60 Vbeta and 13 Jbeta primers. Profiled with immunoSEQ multiplex PCR; TCRdb holds only in-frame clones, not every one. The sample lists about 140,000 clones; less than 85% were seen once. Those who donated were healthy bone marrow donors. Specimen: PBMCs. The genes are TRBV2 and TRBJ2-7; D not certain. The TCR was taken from a man aged 35 to 55 in good health and CMV-seronegative. The DNA of the CDR3 is TGTGCCAGCAGTGTAAGAGACACCCACTACGAGCAGTACTTC. It translates to CASSVRDTHYEQYF.